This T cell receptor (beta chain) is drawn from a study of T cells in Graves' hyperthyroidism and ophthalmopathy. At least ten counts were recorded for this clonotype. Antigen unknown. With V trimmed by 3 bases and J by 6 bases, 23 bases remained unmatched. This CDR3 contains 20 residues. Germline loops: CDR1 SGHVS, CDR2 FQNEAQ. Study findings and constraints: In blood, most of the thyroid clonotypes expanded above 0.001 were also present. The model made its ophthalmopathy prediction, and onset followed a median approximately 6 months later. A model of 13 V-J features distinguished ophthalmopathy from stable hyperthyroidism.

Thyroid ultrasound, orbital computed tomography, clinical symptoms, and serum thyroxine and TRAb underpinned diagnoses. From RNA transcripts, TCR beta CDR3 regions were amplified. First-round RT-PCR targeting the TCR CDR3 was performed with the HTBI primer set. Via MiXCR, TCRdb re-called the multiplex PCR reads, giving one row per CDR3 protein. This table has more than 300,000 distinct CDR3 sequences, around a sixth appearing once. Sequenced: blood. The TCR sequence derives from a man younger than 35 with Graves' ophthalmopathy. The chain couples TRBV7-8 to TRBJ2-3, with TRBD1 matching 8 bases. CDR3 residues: CASSFSLRDRLYIRPDTQYF. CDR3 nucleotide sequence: TGTGCCAGCAGCTTCTCCCTCCGGGACAGGCTGTATATTAGGCCGGATACGCAGTATTTT.